This entry is about one T cell receptor (beta chain). This specimen comes from a study of blood T cell repertoires in COVID-19. Repertoires were generated with immunoSEQ multiplex PCR, while TCRdb's copy carries only in-frame clones and drops some. This table has 150,000 to 250,000 clones, roughly 84% appearing once. Germline CDR1 reads WNHNN; CDR2 reads SYGVQD (reference sequence). Trimming took 0 bases from V and 6 from J, leaving 12 bases between them. This CDR3 is built from 15 residues. Material: PBMCs or T cells enriched from blood (not recorded which). The J gene is TRBJ1-5, the V gene TRBV10-1, with D possibly being TRBD1 (6 bases). This clonotype originated in a man aged 35 to 55 who had recovered from COVID-19. The CDR3 sequence is CASSESVGAGQPQHF. The CDR3 DNA follows: TGCGCCAGCAGTGAGTCGGTGGGGGCAGGTCAGCCCCAGCATTTT.